The clone carrying this TCR beta chain appeared a few times. CDR1 and CDR2 from the germline V gene are SGHTA and FQGNSA. CDR3 length: 13 residues. Trimming took off 0 bases at V and 6 bases at J, with 8 bases between the two ends. This sample is part of a study of blood T cell repertoires in COVID-19. The overall study: Specimens from acute and convalescent COVID-19 originated in the United States, Italy and Spain. PBMCs, B-cell-depleted T cells, or T cells provided the cDNA or gDNA that made up the material.

Original methodology: The authors estimated nucleated cell counts from reference gene primer amplification. The repertoire was sequenced with immunoSEQ multiplex PCR; TCRdb's copy has only in-frame clones and lacks some. V, J and clone size are those of that table, while D and trimming were read from the DNA. The data contain about 200,000 clones, about 81% of them seen just once; the ten biggest clones take up approximately 8.4%. The Seattle patients, enrolled during active infection, were followed longitudinally. The sample comprised peripheral blood. The chain has TRBV7-2 and TRBJ1-2; D unclear. This clonotype was sampled from a woman of 80 years or more with COVID-19, enrolled during active disease. CDR3 bases: TGTGCCAGCAGCTTAGCGCGAGCGAATGGCTACACCTTC. Protein sequence: CASSLARANGYTF.